The 4 T cell receptor beta chains presented below share a single source sample, sequenced in a study of cytomegalovirus exposure and HLA in healthy donors. A multiplex PCR was run with 60 Vbeta primers and 13 Jbeta primers. Libraries were prepared by immunoSEQ multiplex PCR; TCRdb keeps only in-frame clonotypes and omits some of them. The sample holds about 59,000 clones, roughly 75% seen once. The sample comprised PBMCs. Every receptor here comes from a man aged 30 to 45 in good health and CMV-seropositive.

The chain uses TRBV19 and TRBJ2-5, with 8 nucleotides matching TRBD2. V trimming: 10 bases; J trimming: 3 bases; junction bases outside the gene matches: 10. The CDR3 totals 14 residues. Germline V gene data show CDR1 as LNHDA and CDR2 as SQIVND (reference sequence). The CDR3 spells CATRATGGKETQYF. CDR3 bases: TGTGCCACGCGAGCAACGGGAGGGAAAGAGACCCAGTACTTC.

This chain connects TRBV4-3 to TRBJ2-3; D unresolved. The V gene lost 2 bases and the J gene lost 0 bases, with 9 bases spanning the gap. CDR1 is LGHNA, CDR2 YSLEER, per germline. CDR3 length: 15 amino acids. As DNA, the CDR3 is TGCGCCAGCAGCCAACAACCGGTGAGCACAGATACGCAGTATTTT. Translated: CASSQQPVSTDTQYF.

This clone was counted between two and nine times. V usage is TRBV5-5 and J usage is TRBJ1-2, with TRBD1 identical over 8 bases. The CDR3 runs 17 residues. Trimming took 5 bases from V and 5 from J; bases not matched to a gene: 17. Germline values: CDR1 SGHKS, CDR2 YYEKEE (reference sequence). CDR3 DNA: TGTGCCAGCAGTACAGGGGGACTGGGCAACCCGGCATATGGCTACACCTTC. It is translated as CASSTGGLGNPAYGYTF. Using reference TRBV5-5 and TRBJ1-2 for the parts outside the CDR3, the full variable domain is DAGVTQSPTHLIKTRGQQVTLRCSPISGHKSVSWYQQVLGQGPQFIFQYYEKEERGRGNFPDRFSARQFPNYSSELNVNALLLGDSALYLCASSTGGLGNPAYGYTFGSGTRLTVV.

The chain uses TRBV27 and TRBJ1-4, with 9 bases aligning to TRBD1. The CDR3 has 18 residues. Germline V gene lookup returns CDR1 MNHEY and CDR2 SMNVEV (reference sequence). Losses at the gene ends were 3 bases for V and 8 bases for J; bases not matched to a gene: 16. This chain's CDR3 is CASSFFSRRGQGTEKLFF. CDR3 coding DNA: TGTGCCAGCAGTTTCTTTTCGCGGAGGGGACAGGGTACGGAAAAACTGTTTTTT. The full variable domain, rest sourced from reference TRBV27 and TRBJ1-4, is EAQVTQNPRYLITVTGKKLTVTCSQNMNHEYMSWYRQDPGLGLRQIYYSMNVEVTDKGDVPEGYKVSRKEKRNFPLILESPSPNQTSLYFCASSFFSRRGQGTEKLFFGSGTQLSVL.